The rows below give T cell receptor beta chains drawn from one sample of a study of blood T cell repertoires in COVID-19. Libraries were prepared by immunoSEQ multiplex PCR; TCRdb keeps only in-frame clonotypes and omits some of them. The sample shows 400,000 to 450,000 clones, about nine tenths of them seen only once. The sequenced sample consisted of peripheral blood. All receptors come from a woman aged 25 to 39 with active or convalescent COVID-19. Each CDR3 is given with its conserved first and last residue. Fields, in order: D gene, V gene, J gene, clone size, CDR3 protein, CDR3 DNA. The D gene is left open where the match is weak. Size is omitted from some rows. Given values are once, few, many or a class for expanded clones.

>-|TRBV3-1/TRBV3-2|TRBJ2-7|few
CASSQEPRSFSSYEQYF
TGTGCCAGCAGCCAAGAGCCTAGGTCCTTTAGCTCCTACGAGCAGTACTTC
>TRBD1|TRBV3-1/TRBV3-2|TRBJ2-2|-
CASSLGTGDYGELFF
TGTGCCAGCAGCCTCGGGACAGGAGATTACGGGGAGCTGTTTTTT
>TRBD1|TRBV6-5|TRBJ1-5|many
CASSNRQGDQPQHF
TGTGCCAGCAGCAACAGACAGGGAGATCAGCCCCAGCATTTT
>TRBD2|TRBV11-2|TRBJ2-7|-
CASSLEWVAGVQYF
TGTGCCAGCAGCTTAGAGTGGGTAGCGGGAGTACAGTACTTC
>-|TRBV6-5|TRBJ2-4|-
CASSYSGSAAKNIQYF
TGTGCCAGCAGTTACTCAGGGAGCGCGGCCAAAAACATTCAGTACTTC
>TRBD1|TRBV2|TRBJ1-1|-
CASSESVGQGTNTEAFF
TGTGCCAGCAGTGAATCGGTCGGACAGGGGACGAACACTGAAGCTTTCTTT
>TRBD2|TRBV13|TRBJ2-1|once
CASSPQGLAAREQFF
TGTGCCAGCAGCCCCCAGGGACTAGCGGCTCGGGAGCAGTTCTTC
>TRBD1|TRBV13|TRBJ1-1|-
CASSPPRTGGTEAFF
TGTGCCAGCAGCCCTCCCCGGACAGGGGGCACTGAAGCTTTCTTT
>TRBD1|TRBV25-1|TRBJ1-2|-
CASSEGVGGEYGYTF
TGTGCCAGCAGTGAGGGAGTAGGGGGCGAGTATGGCTACACCTTC
>TRBD2|TRBV6-2/TRBV6-3|TRBJ2-7|-
CASSPGLADYEQYF
TGTGCCAGCAGTCCCGGACTAGCGGACTACGAGCAGTACTTC
>TRBD1|TRBV10-3|TRBJ1-6|-
CAIVRDRNSPLHF
TGTGCCATCGTCCGGGACAGGAATTCACCCCTCCACTTT
>-|TRBV14|TRBJ2-7|-
CASSQVLEQYF
TGTGCCAGCAGCCAAGTCCTCGAGCAGTACTTC
>-|TRBV3-1/TRBV3-2|TRBJ2-5|once
CASSQVLGAQETQYF
TGTGCCAGCAGCCAAGTATTGGGGGCGCAAGAGACCCAGTACTTC
>TRBD2|TRBV2|TRBJ2-7|-
CASSGQALLAGGYEQYF
TGTGCCAGCAGCGGTCAGGCCCTACTAGCGGGGGGGTACGAGCAGTACTTC